This T cell receptor beta chain was captured in a study of T cell responses to AZD1222 COVID-19 vaccine. The data were produced by immunoSEQ multiplex PCR, yet TCRdb's version contains in-frame clones alone and is incomplete. Altogether roughly 180,000 clones are present, roughly 90% being singletons, with the ten largest covering approximately 1.8%. Overall study findings and caveats: After two AZD1222 doses, spike-specific TCR breadth and depth rose versus day 0. The donor group comprised mostly white British people and more females; the analysis possibly underestimated clonal diversity.

The study pooled second doses at about 4 or about 12 weeks. For this clone: Its target is not known.

This sample comprised peripheral blood, obtained 28 days after the second AZD1222 dose. The sequence was collected from an adult who received the AZD1222 COVID-19 vaccine.

CDR3 in amino acids: CASSYSGQLNNSPLHF. DNA of the CDR3: TGTGCCAGCAGTTACTCGGGACAGTTGAATAATTCACCCCTCCACTTT. V and J are TRBV6-5 and TRBJ1-6, with 7 bases identical to TRBD1. V lost 0 bases, J lost 5 bases, and 4 bases stayed unmatched. This CDR3 has 16 amino acids. Germline V lookup: CDR1 MNHEY, CDR2 SVGAGI.